This TCR beta chain was documented in a study of shared clonotypes between healthy human individuals. The CDR3 runs 15 residues. Germline CDR1 is MNHNS and CDR2 is SASEGT. Trimming took off 5 bases at V and 1 base at J, with 14 bases between the two ends. Everyone who donated was a Caucasian adult who lived in Nashville, Tennessee. TCRdb keeps only in-frame clones here, not all; method: immunoSEQ multiplex PCR. Of about 1.4 million clones in the sample, approximately 96% were seen once. Sequenced input: naive CD4+ T cells sorted from blood. The subset denotes: CD45RA+ positively selected. The clonotype originates from a man aged 30 to 39 in good health. This chain connects TRBV6-1 to TRBJ1-2; D not resolved. The CDR3 DNA sequence: TGTGCCAGCAGTTTACGGCAGGCCATTAACTATGGCTACACCTTC. Its protein product is CASSLRQAINYGYTF.